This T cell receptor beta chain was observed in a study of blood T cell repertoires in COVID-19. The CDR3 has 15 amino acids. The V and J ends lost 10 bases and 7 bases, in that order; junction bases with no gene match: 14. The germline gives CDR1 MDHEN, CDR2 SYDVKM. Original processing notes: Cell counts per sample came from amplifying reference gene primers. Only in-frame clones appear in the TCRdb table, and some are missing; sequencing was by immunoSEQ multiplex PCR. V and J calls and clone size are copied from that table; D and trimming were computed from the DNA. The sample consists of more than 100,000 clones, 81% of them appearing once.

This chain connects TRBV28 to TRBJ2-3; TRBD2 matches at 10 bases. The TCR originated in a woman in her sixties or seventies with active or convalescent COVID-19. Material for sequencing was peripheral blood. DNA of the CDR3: TGTGCCATAGATTTAGCGGGAGGACCAGGTAATACGCAGTATTTT. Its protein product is CAIDLAGGPGNTQYF.